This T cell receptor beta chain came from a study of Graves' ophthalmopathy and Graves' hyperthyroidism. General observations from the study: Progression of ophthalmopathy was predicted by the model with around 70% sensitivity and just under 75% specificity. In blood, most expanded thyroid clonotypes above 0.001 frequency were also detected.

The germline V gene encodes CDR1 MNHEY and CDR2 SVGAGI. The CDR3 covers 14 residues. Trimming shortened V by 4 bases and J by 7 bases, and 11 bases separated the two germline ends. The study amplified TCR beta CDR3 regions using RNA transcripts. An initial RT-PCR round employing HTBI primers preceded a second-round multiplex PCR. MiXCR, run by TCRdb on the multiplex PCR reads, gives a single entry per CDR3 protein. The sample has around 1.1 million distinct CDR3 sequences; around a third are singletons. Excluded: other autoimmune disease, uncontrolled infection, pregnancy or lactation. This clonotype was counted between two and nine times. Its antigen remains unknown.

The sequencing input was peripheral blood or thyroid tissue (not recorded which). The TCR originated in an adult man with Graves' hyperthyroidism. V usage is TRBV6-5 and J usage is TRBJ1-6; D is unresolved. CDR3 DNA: TGTGCCAGCAGTTCCATTGCGGTGAATTCACCCCTCCACTTT. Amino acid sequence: CASSSIAVNSPLHF.